Shown below are 7 T cell receptor beta chains from a single sample sequenced in a study of blood T cell repertoires in COVID-19. The data were produced by immunoSEQ multiplex PCR, yet TCRdb's version contains in-frame clones alone and is incomplete. The table has about 70,000 clones, 75% to 80% seen once. The sample taken for sequencing was peripheral blood. These receptors all come from a woman between 55 and 75 years old with acute or convalescent COVID-19.

The chain links TRBV7-2 to TRBJ2-7; 14 nucleotides match TRBD2. The J segment lost 1 base and the V segment lost 4 bases, leaving 12 bases of the junction unmatched. Germline loops: CDR1 SGHTA, CDR2 FQGNSA. This CDR3 has 19 amino acids. CDR3 sequence reads: CASSSRPGLAGARSYEQYF. CDR3 sequence (DNA): TGTGCCAGCAGCTCCCGACCGGGACTAGCGGGGGCCCGGTCCTACGAGCAGTACTTC.

This clone appeared once. The chain couples TRBV6-6 to TRBJ1-2; D is unclear. With 2 bases removed from V and 4 bases from J, the gap between germline ends came to 17 bases. Looked up from germline, CDR1 is MNHNY and CDR2 is SVGAGI (reference sequence). The CDR3 has 16 residues. CDR3 loop: CASSYPRLAGGYGYTF. The CDR3 DNA follows: TGTGCCAGCAGTTACCCCCGCCTCGCCGGAGGCTATGGCTACACCTTC.

The chain has TRBV5-1 and TRBJ1-1; 7 nucleotides line up with TRBD1. The CDR3 sequence is 13 residues long. Germline V gene sequence: CDR1 SGHRS, CDR2 YFSETQ. Trimming took 0 bases from V and 6 from J; bases not matched to a gene: 2. CDR3 DNA: TGCGCCAGCAGCTTGGTGGGGACAGCTGAAGCTTTCTTT. Protein: CASSLVGTAEAFF.

The V and J genes are TRBV5-1 and TRBJ2-1, with TRBD1 identical over 9 bases. Germline V lookup: CDR1 SGHRS, CDR2 YFSETQ. The CDR3 extends over 16 amino acids. The junction had 9 bases not matched to a gene; V was cut back by 6 bases and J by 2 bases. The CDR3 sequence is CASTIGGDRAYNEQFF. The CDR3 DNA sequence: TGCGCCAGCACAATTGGAGGGGACAGGGCCTACAATGAGCAGTTCTTC.

The chain carries TRBV3-1 (or the pseudogene TRBV3-2) and TRBJ1-3, with TRBD1 matching over 8 bases. Per germline, CDR1 LGHDT and CDR2 YNNKEL (reference sequence). CDR3 length equals 14 residues. V lost 5 bases, J lost 7 bases, and 7 bases stayed unmatched. Here the CDR3 reads CASSDRDRRNTIYF. Written as DNA, the CDR3 is TGTGCCAGCAGCGACAGGGACAGGAGGAACACCATATATTTT.

The chain is built from TRBV7-9 and TRBJ2-1, with TRBD2 identical over 8 bases. The CDR3 is 15 amino acids. Germline V gives CDR1 SEHNR, CDR2 FQNEAQ (reference sequence). The V gene end was trimmed by 4 bases and the J gene end by 10 bases; junction bases not matched to a gene: 12. This CDR3 reads CASSSSSGGAREQFF. CDR3 DNA sequence: TGTGCCAGCAGCTCGTCCTCCGGGGGGGCGAGAGAGCAGTTCTTC. Full variable domain (outside the CDR3, taken from reference TRBV7-9 and TRBJ2-1): DTGVSQNPRHKITKRGQNVTFRCDPISEHNRLYWYRQTLGQGPEFLTYFQNEAQLEKSRLLSDRFSAERPKGSFSTLEIQRTEQGDSAMYLCASSSSSGGAREQFFGPGTRLTVL.

The chain carries TRBV2 and TRBJ1-2; the D gene is possibly TRBD1 (5 bases). Trimming pared 4 bases from V and 6 bases from J, leaving 15 bases between. Per germline, CDR1 SNHLY and CDR2 FYNNEI. The CDR3 loop spans 14 amino acids. As DNA, the CDR3 is TGTGCCAGCAGTGTTTATGGAGGGGTCGATGGCTACACCTTC. Translated: CASSVYGGVDGYTF.